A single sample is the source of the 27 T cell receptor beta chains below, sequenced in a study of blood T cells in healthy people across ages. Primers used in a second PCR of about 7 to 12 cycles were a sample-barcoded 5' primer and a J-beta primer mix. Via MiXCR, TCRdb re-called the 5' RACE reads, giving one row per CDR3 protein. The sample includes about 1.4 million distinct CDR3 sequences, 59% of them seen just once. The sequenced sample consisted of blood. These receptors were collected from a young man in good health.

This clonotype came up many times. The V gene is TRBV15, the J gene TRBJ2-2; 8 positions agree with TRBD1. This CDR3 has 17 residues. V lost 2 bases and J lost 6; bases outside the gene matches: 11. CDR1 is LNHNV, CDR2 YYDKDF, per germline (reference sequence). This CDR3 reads CATSRLLGQGHAGELFF. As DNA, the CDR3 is TGTGCCACCAGCAGACTACTAGGACAGGGACATGCCGGGGAGCTGTTTTTT. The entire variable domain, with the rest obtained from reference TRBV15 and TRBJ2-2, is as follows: DAMVIQNPRYQVTQFGKPVTLSCSQTLNHNVMYWYQQKSSQAPKLLFHYYDKDFNNEADTPDNFQSRRPNTSFCFLDIRSPGLGDTAMYLCATSRLLGQGHAGELFFGEGSRLTVL.

CDR3 DNA sequence: TGTGCCAGCAAAGACTGGTACAATGAGCAGTACTTC. Its translation: CASKDWYNEQYF. The chain links TRBV25-1 to TRBJ2-1; D not certain. The end of the DNA aligns better with TRBJ2-7, so the J call may be wrong. Germline V lookup: CDR1 MGHDK, CDR2 SYGVNS. The CDR3 is 12 residues long.

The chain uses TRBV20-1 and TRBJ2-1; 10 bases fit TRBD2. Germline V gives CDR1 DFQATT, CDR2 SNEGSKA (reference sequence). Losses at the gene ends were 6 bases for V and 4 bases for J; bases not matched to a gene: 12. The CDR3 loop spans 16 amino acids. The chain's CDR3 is CSARPNSGGTYNEQFF. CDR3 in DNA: TGCAGTGCAAGACCCAATAGCGGGGGGACTTACAATGAGCAGTTCTTC.

The CDR3 loop reads CASMIIDRSGTGELFF. The CDR3 nucleotides are TGTGCCAGCATGATAATTGATAGAAGTGGTACCGGGGAGCTGTTTTTT. The V and J genes are TRBV27 and TRBJ2-2; D is ambiguous. This CDR3 is built from 16 residues. The V gene lost 7 bases and the J gene lost 5 bases, with 20 bases spanning the gap. Germline CDR1 and CDR2: MNHEY and SMNVEV (reference sequence).

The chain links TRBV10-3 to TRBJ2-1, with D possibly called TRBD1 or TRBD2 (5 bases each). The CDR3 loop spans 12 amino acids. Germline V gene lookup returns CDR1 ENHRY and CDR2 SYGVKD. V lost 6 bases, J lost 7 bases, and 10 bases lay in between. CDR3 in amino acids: CAISGAENEQFF. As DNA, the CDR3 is TGTGCCATCAGCGGGGCAGAAAATGAGCAGTTCTTC.

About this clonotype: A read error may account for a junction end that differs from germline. CDR3 bases: TGTGCCAGCAGTTACCTCACAGGGGAGAGTTCACCCCTTCACTTT. Its protein is CASSYLTGESSPLHF. V and J are TRBV6-5 and TRBJ1-6, with TRBD1 matching 7 bases. From germline, CDR1 is MNHEY and CDR2 SVGAGI. This CDR3 spans 15 amino acids.

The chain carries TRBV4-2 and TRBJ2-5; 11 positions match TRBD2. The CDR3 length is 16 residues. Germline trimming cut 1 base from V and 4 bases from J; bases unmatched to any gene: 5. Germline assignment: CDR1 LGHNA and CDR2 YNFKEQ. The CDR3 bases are TGTGCCAGCAGCCAAGTTAGCGGGGGGGCGGGAGAGACCCAGTACTTC. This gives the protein CASSQVSGGAGETQYF.

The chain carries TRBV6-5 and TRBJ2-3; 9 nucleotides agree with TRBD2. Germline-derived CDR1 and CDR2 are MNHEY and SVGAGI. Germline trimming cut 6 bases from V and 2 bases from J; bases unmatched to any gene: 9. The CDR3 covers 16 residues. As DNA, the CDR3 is TGTGCCAGCAGCCCCCTCGGCGGGGGGGCCACAGATACGCAGTATTTT. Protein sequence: CASSPLGGGATDTQYF.

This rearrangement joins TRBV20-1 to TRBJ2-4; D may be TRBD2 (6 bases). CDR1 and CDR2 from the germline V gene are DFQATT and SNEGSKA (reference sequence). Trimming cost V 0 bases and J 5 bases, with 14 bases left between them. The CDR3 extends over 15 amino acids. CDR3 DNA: TGCAGTGCTAGAGATCCGGGAGAAACCGAAAACATTCAGTACTTC. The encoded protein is CSARDPGETENIQYF.

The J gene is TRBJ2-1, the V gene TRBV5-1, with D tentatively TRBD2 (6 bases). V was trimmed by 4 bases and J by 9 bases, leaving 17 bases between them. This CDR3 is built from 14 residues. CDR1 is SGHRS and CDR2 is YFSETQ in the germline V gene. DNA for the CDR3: TGCGCCAGCAGCCTACTGCGGGAAATGGGTGAGCAGTTCTTC. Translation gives CASSLLREMGEQFF.

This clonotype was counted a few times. CDR3 nucleotide sequence: TGTGCCAGCAGTGATCCCACCCTGGAGGTCGGGGACTACGAGCAGTACTTC. Amino acid sequence: CASSDPTLEVGDYEQYF. The chain links TRBV2 to TRBJ2-7, with D maybe TRBD2 (5 bases). V dropped 3 bases and J dropped 3 bases, with 21 bases sitting between them. Germline V gene sequence: CDR1 SNHLY, CDR2 FYNNEI. CDR3 length: 17 amino acids.

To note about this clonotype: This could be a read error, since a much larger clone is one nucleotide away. The CDR3 sequence: CASSDYPETDTQYF. The DNA of the CDR3 is TGTGCCAGCAGTGACTACCCGGAAACAGATACGCAGTATTTT. V and J are TRBV6-6 and TRBJ2-3; D might be TRBD2 (5 bases). This CDR3 is 14 amino acids long. With 5 bases removed from V and 3 bases from J, the gap between germline ends came to 12 bases. Germline V gene data show CDR1 as MNHNY and CDR2 as SVGAGI (reference sequence).

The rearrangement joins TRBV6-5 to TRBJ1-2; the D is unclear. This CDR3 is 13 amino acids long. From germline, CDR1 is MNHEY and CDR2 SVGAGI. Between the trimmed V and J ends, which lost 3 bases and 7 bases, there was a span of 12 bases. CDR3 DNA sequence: TGTGCCAGCAGTTATAGTCGGACCGGTGGCTACACCTTC. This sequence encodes CASSYSRTGGYTF.

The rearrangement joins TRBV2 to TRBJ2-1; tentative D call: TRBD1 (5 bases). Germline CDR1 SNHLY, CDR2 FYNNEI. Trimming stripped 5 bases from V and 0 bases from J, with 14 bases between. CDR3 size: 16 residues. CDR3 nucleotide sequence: TGTGCCAGCAGTAACCAGGGTCTTAGCTCCTACAATGAGCAGTTCTTC. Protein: CASSNQGLSSYNEQFF.

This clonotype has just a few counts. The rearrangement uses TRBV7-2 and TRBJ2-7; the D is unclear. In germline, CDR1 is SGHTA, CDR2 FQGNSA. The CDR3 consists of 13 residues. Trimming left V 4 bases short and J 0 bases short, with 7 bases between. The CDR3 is CASSSDFSYEQYF. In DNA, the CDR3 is TGTGCCAGCAGCTCTGACTTCTCCTACGAGCAGTACTTC.

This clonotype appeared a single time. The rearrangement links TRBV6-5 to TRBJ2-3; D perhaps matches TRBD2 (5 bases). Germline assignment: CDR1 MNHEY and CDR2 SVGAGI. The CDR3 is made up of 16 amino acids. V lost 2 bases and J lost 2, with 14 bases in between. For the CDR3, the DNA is TGTGCCAGCAGTTACCCGGCTAGCATCAACACAGATACGCAGTATTTT. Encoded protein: CASSYPASINTDTQYF.

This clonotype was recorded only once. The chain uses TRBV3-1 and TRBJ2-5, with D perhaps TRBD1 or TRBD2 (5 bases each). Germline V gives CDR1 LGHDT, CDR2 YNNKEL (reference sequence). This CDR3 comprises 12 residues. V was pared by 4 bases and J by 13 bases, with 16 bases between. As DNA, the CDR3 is TGTGCCAGCAGCCCCGGGACCTCCGGTCCGTACTTC. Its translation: CASSPGTSGPYF.

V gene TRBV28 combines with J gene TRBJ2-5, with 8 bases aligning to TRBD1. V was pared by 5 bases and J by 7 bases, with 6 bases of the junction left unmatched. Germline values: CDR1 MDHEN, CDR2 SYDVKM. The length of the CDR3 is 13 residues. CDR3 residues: CASSTTGGGTQYF. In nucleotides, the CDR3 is TGTGCCAGCAGTACAACAGGGGGTGGGACCCAGTACTTC.

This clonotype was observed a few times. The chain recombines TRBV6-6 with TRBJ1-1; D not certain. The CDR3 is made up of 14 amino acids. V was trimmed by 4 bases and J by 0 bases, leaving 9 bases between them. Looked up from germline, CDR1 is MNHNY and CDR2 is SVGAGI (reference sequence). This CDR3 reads CASSFATVNTEAFF. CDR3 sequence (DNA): TGTGCCAGCAGTTTCGCGACCGTGAACACTGAAGCTTTCTTT.

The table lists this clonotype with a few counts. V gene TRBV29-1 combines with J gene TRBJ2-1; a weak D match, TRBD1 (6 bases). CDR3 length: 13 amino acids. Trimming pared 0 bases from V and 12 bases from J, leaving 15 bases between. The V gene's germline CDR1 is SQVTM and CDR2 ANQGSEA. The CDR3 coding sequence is TGCAGCGTTGAAGAACAGGGTCCCAAGGTGCAGTTCTTC. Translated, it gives CSVEEQGPKVQFF.

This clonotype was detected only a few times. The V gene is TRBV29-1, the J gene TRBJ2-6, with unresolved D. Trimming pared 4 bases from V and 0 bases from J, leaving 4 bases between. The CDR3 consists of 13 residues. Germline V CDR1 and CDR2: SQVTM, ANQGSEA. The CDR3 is CSVVGSGANVLTF. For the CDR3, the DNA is TGCAGCGTTGTGGGCTCTGGGGCCAACGTCCTGACTTTC.

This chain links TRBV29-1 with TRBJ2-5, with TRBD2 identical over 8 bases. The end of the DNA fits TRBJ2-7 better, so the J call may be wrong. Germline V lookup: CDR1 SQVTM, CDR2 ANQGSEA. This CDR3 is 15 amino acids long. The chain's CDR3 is CSVEVGLGYAHEQYF. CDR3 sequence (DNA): TGCAGCGTTGAGGTGGGACTAGGGTACGCCCACGAGCAGTACTTC.

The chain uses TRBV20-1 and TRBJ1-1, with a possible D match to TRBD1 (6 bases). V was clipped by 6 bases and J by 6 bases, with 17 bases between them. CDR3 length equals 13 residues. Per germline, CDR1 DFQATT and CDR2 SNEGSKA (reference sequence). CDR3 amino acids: CSALSGESPEAFF. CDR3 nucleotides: TGCAGTGCCCTATCAGGGGAGTCCCCTGAAGCTTTCTTT.

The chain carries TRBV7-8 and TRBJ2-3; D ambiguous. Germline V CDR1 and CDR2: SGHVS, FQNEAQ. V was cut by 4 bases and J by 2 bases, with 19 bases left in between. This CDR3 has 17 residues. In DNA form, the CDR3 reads TGTGCCAGCAGCTGGGTTCTTGAGGCAGCGCTCACAGATACGCAGTATTTT. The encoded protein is CASSWVLEAALTDTQYF.

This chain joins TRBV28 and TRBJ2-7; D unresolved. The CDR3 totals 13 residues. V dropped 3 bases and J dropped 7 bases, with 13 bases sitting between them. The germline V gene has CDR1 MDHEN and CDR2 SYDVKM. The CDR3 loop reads CASSLGRPLEQYF. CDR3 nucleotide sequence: TGTGCCAGCAGTTTGGGCAGACCTCTTGAGCAGTACTTC.

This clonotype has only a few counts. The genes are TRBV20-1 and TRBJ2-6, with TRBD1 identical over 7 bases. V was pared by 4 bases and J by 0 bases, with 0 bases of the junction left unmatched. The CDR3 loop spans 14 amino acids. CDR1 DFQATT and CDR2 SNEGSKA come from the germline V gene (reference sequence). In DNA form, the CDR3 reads TGCAGTGCTAACAGGGGCTCTGGGGCCAACGTCCTGACTTTC. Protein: CSANRGSGANVLTF.

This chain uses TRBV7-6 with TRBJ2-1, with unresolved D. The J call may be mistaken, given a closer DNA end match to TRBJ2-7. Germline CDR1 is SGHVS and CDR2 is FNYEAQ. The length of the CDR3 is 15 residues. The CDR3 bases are TGTGCCAGCAGCTTCCAAGCCAGTCACTACAATGAGCAGTACTTC. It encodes CASSFQASHYNEQYF.